The rows below give T cell receptor beta chains drawn from one sample of a study of T cells in Graves' hyperthyroidism and ophthalmopathy. TCRdb re-called the multiplex PCR reads with MiXCR, one entry per CDR3 protein. The table has about 570,000 distinct CDR3 sequences, around 46% seen once. The sequencing sample was made of peripheral blood or thyroid tissue (not recorded which). Receptors were obtained from an adult woman with Graves' disease, either hyperthyroidism or ophthalmopathy (not recorded which). Each CDR3 is given with its conserved first and last residue. The D gene is left open where the match is weak. Expanded clones get a size class; other rows say once, few or many, or leave the size out.

DNA: TGTGCCAGCAGTGAGGGACTTAACGGGCAGCCCCAGCATTTT; CDR3: CASSEGLNGQPQHF; size: many; D: -; V: TRBV6-1; J: TRBJ1-5; length: 14
DNA: TGTGCCAGCAGCCTGGCGTGGGGAGATCAGCCCCAGCATTTT; CDR3: CASSLAWGDQPQHF; size: many; D: -; V: TRBV6-2/TRBV6-3; J: TRBJ1-5; length: 14
DNA: TGCAGTGCTGATAGGGGGACAGGGGGTGTGCGGGAGCTGTTTTTT; CDR3: CSADRGTGGVRELFF; size: -; D: TRBD1; V: TRBV20-1; J: TRBJ2-2; length: 15
DNA: TGCAGTGCCCCACACCCGCGGGAGGGATCCTACGAGCAGTACTTC; CDR3: CSAPHPREGSYEQYF; size: many; D: TRBD2; V: TRBV20-1; J: TRBJ2-7; length: 15
DNA: TGCAGCGTTGGGACCCCGGGCACTGAAGCTTTCTTT; CDR3: CSVGTPGTEAFF; size: -; D: -; V: TRBV29-1; J: TRBJ1-1; length: 12
DNA: TGTGCCAGCAGTGCCGGACCAGGGCAAACATACGAGCAGTACTTC; CDR3: CASSAGPGQTYEQYF; size: many; D: -; V: TRBV11-2; J: TRBJ2-7; length: 15
DNA: TGTGCCAGCAGTGAATGGCGGATACAAGAGACCCAGTACTTC; CDR3: CASSEWRIQETQYF; size: many; D: -; V: TRBV6-1; J: TRBJ2-5; length: 14
DNA: TGTGCCATCAGTGAGAGGGACAGGGGGCTGGCTGAAGCTTTCTTT; CDR3: CAISERDRGLAEAFF; size: -; D: TRBD1; V: TRBV10-3; J: TRBJ1-1; length: 15
DNA: TGTGCCAGCAGCTTACCGGGAGCGTGGGAGCAGTTCTTC; CDR3: CASSLPGAWEQFF; size: once; D: -; V: TRBV5-6; J: TRBJ2-1; length: 13
DNA: TGCAGTGCCCGGAGCGGTAACTCCTACGAGCAGTACTTC; CDR3: CSARSGNSYEQYF; size: many; D: -; V: TRBV20-1; J: TRBJ2-7; length: 13
DNA: TGTGCCAGCAGCGTAGAATCGGGACGCGAGCAGTACTTC; CDR3: CASSVESGREQYF; size: many; D: -; V: TRBV9; J: TRBJ2-7; length: 13
DNA: TGTGCCAGCAGGCCCTACAGTATCTCTGGAAACACCATATATTTT; CDR3: CASRPYSISGNTIYF; size: many; D: -; V: TRBV12-3/TRBV12-4; J: TRBJ1-3; length: 15
DNA: TGCGCCAGCAGGCCGGGGATGGGTGGAAACACCATATATTTT; CDR3: CASRPGMGGNTIYF; size: few; D: -; V: TRBV5-1; J: TRBJ1-3; length: 14
DNA: TGCAGTGCTCCGGGACTCCGCTACGAGCAGTACTTC; CDR3: CSAPGLRYEQYF; size: many; D: -; V: TRBV20-1; J: TRBJ2-7; length: 12
DNA: TGTGCCAGCACCTTTAGTGCTTGGAGGGACCCAACTAATGAAAAACTGTTTTTT; CDR3: CASTFSAWRDPTNEKLFF; size: many; D: -; V: TRBV12-3/TRBV12-4; J: TRBJ1-4; length: 18
DNA: TGTGCCAGTAGTAGGGCCAGGGCCGCCTACGAGCAGTACTTC; CDR3: CASSRARAAYEQYF; size: many; D: -; V: TRBV19; J: TRBJ2-7; length: 14
DNA: TGTGCCACCAGCAGAGAGCTAGGGGGGAGCAATCAGCCCCAGCATTTT; CDR3: CATSRELGGSNQPQHF; size: -; D: -; V: TRBV15; J: TRBJ1-5; length: 16
DNA: TGTGCCAGCAGCCGGGCCATCAAAGAGACCCAGTACTTC; CDR3: CASSRAIKETQYF; size: many; D: -; V: TRBV12-3/TRBV12-4; J: TRBJ2-5; length: 13
DNA: TGTGCCAGCAGTCTCACCGGGACAGGGCCCAGCTCTGGGGCCAACGTCCTGACTTTC; CDR3: CASSLTGTGPSSGANVLTF; size: -; D: TRBD1; V: TRBV2; J: TRBJ2-6; length: 19
DNA: TGTGCCTGGAGCATGGGGAGACCATCCTACGAGCAGTACTTC; CDR3: CAWSMGRPSYEQYF; size: -; D: -; V: TRBV30; J: TRBJ2-7; length: 14
DNA: TGTGCCACTACAGGGGGGGGGTTTGCTCTCTGGTATGGCTACACCTTC; CDR3: CATTGGGFALWYGYTF; size: few; D: TRBD1; V: TRBV28; J: TRBJ1-2; length: 16
DNA: TGCGCCAGCAGCTACGGACAGGGCCCTCGATACGAGCAGTACTTC; CDR3: CASSYGQGPRYEQYF; size: -; D: TRBD1; V: TRBV5-1; J: TRBJ2-7; length: 15
DNA: TGCGCCAGCAGCTTGACGGGCAGCCCACCCCTCCACTTT; CDR3: CASSLTGSPPLHF; size: once; D: -; V: TRBV5-1; J: TRBJ1-6; length: 13
DNA: TGTGCCAGCAGGGGACAGCCCTATGGCTACACCTTC; CDR3: CASRGQPYGYTF; size: -; D: TRBD1; V: TRBV6-5; J: TRBJ1-2; length: 12
DNA: TGTGCCAGCGGGCGGGACAGTTCCGAAGCTTTCTTT; CDR3: CASGRDSSEAFF; size: -; D: TRBD1; V: TRBV7-9; J: TRBJ1-1; length: 12
DNA: TGTGCCAGCAGCTTGGATGGGACAGGGAGTCAGCCCCAGCATTTT; CDR3: CASSLDGTGSQPQHF; size: -; D: TRBD1; V: TRBV7-9; J: TRBJ1-5; length: 15
DNA: TGCGCCACCTCCGTGTCTAGCGGGGCTGGCCAAGAGACCCAGTACTTC; CDR3: CATSVSSGAGQETQYF; size: many; D: TRBD2; V: TRBV5-1; J: TRBJ2-5; length: 16
DNA: TGTGCCAGCAGCCACCTCGGGACTAGCGGATACGAGCAGTACTTC; CDR3: CASSHLGTSGYEQYF; size: -; D: TRBD2; V: TRBV12-3/TRBV12-4; J: TRBJ2-7; length: 15
DNA: TGTGCCAGCGAGAGAAGGGCTGGGGAGCTGTTTTTT; CDR3: CASERRAGELFF; size: -; D: -; V: TRBV25-1; J: TRBJ2-2; length: 12
DNA: TGCAGCGTAGTGACAGGGTCGGAGACCCAGTACTTC; CDR3: CSVVTGSETQYF; size: -; D: TRBD1; V: TRBV29-1; J: TRBJ2-5; length: 12
DNA: TGTGCCAGCTCACGGGGACAGGGGGCTGTCTACGAGCAGTACTTC; CDR3: CASSRGQGAVYEQYF; size: -; D: TRBD1; V: TRBV18; J: TRBJ2-7; length: 15
DNA: TGTGCCAGTTCCCCGGGACACACATACTATAGCAATCAGCCCCAGCATTTT; CDR3: CASSPGHTYYSNQPQHF; size: -; D: -; V: TRBV19; J: TRBJ1-5; length: 17
DNA: TGTGCCACCACTTATGGGTATGGAGCTTTCTTT; CDR3: CATTYGYGAFF; size: many; D: -; V: TRBV28; J: TRBJ1-1; length: 11
DNA: TGTGCCAGCAGTGATGAGACGGGGAACCAGCCCCAGCATTTT; CDR3: CASSDETGNQPQHF; size: many; D: -; V: TRBV6-6; J: TRBJ1-5; length: 14
DNA: TGCAGCGTTGTCGCAGGGTTGAACACTGAAGCTTTCTTT; CDR3: CSVVAGLNTEAFF; size: many; D: -; V: TRBV29-1; J: TRBJ1-1; length: 13
DNA: TGTGTCAGCAGTCGACAGTGGTCTCAGCCCCAGCATTTT; CDR3: CVSSRQWSQPQHF; size: -; D: -; V: TRBV7-2; J: TRBJ1-5; length: 13
DNA: TGCGCCAGCAGTGAGTTACAGGGACCTGAAGCTTTCTTT; CDR3: CASSELQGPEAFF; size: -; D: -; V: TRBV10-1; J: TRBJ1-1; length: 13
DNA: TGCGCCAGCAGTGAGACGGGTCAAGAGACCCAGTACTTC; CDR3: CASSETGQETQYF; size: -; D: -; V: TRBV5-1; J: TRBJ2-5; length: 13